This TCR beta chain emerged from a study of blood T cell repertoires in COVID-19. The CDR3 is made up of 15 amino acids. Looked up from germline, CDR1 is SGHNT and CDR2 is YYREEE (reference sequence). The trim removed 3 bases at V and 1 base at J, leaving 5 bases unmatched. The repertoire was sequenced with immunoSEQ multiplex PCR; TCRdb's copy has only in-frame clones and lacks some. This sample carries about 130,000 clones, approximately 80% of them seen once, and the ten largest clones take about 2%. The sample was peripheral blood. The chain uses TRBV5-4 and TRBJ1-2; 8 nucleotides agree with TRBD1. The source of this sequence is a man aged 65 to 85 with acute or convalescent COVID-19. Here the CDR3 reads CASSWATGGNYGYTF. CDR3 nucleotides: TGTGCCAGCAGCTGGGCCACAGGGGGTAACTATGGCTACACCTTC.